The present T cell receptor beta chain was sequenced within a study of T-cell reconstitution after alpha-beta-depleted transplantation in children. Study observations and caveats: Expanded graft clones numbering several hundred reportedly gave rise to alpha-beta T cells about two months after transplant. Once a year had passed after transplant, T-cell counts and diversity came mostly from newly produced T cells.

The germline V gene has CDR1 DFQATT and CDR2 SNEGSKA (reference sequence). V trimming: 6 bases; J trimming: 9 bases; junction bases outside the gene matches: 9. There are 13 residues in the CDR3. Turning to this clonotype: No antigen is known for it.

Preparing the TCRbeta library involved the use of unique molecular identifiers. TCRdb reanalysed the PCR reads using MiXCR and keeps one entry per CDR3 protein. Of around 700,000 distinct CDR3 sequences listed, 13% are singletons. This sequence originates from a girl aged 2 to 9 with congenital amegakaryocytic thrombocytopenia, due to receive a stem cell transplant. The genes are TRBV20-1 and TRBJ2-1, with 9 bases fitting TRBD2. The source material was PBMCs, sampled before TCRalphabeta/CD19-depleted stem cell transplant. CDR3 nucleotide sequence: TGCAGTGCCGGCGGGAGGGCTTACGGTGAGCAGTTCTTC. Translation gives CSAGGRAYGEQFF.